This T cell receptor (beta chain) comes out of a study of CD8 T cells in Susac syndrome. Germline assignment: CDR1 LGHNA and CDR2 YNFKEQ. With 1 base removed from V and 0 bases from J, the gap between germline ends came to 10 bases. CDR3 length: 15 residues. An amount of RNA that ranged from roughly 0.45 to 1 ug was reverse transcribed with random hexamers. TCR beta CDR3 was amplified by immunoSEQ covering 54 Vbeta and 13 Jbeta. In TCRdb, the immunoSEQ multiplex PCR reads were re-called with MiXCR into one record per CDR3 protein. The sample records around 200,000 distinct CDR3 sequences, 95% being singletons.

The sequencing sample was made of CD4+ T cells from PBMCs. The rearrangement links TRBV4-2 to TRBJ2-7; no definite D call. The sequence derives from a human donor with multiple sclerosis. CDR3 DNA: TGTGCCAGCAGCCAAGCCCTCCAGAGCTCCTACGAGCAGTACTTC. Translated: CASSQALQSSYEQYF.